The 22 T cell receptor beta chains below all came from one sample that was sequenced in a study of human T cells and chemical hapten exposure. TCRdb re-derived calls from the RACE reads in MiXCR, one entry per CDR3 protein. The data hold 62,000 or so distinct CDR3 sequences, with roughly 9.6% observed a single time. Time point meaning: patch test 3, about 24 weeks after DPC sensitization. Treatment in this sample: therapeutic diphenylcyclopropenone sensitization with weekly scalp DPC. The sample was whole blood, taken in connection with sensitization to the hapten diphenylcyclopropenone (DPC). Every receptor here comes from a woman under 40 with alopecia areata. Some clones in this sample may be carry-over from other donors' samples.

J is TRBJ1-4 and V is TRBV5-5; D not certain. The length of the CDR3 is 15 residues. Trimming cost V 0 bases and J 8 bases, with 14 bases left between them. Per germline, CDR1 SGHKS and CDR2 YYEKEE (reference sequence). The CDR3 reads CASSLEWSGGEKLFF. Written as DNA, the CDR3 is TGTGCCAGCAGCTTGGAATGGTCAGGAGGAGAAAAACTGTTTTTT.

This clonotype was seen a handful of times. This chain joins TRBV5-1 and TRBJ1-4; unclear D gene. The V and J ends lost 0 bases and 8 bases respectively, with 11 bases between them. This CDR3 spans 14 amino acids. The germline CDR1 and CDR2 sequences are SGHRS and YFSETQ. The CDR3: CASSLDINREKLFF. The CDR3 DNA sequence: TGCGCCAGCAGCTTGGACATAAATCGAGAAAAACTGTTTTTT.

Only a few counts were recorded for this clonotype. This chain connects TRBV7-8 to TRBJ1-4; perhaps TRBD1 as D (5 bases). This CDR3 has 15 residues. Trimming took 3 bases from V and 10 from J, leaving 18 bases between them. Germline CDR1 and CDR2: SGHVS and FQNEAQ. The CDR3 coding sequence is TGTGCCAGCAGCTTTGGAACCGACAGCTTAGGAAAACTGTTTTTT. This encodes CASSFGTDSLGKLFF.

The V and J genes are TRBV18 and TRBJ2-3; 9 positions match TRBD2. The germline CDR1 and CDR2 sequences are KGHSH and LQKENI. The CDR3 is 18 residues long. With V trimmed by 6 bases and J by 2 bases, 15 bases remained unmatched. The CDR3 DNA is TGTGCCAGCTCCCGGGTTCTAGCGGGACCGACCTCCACAGATACGCAGTATTTT. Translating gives CASSRVLAGPTSTDTQYF.

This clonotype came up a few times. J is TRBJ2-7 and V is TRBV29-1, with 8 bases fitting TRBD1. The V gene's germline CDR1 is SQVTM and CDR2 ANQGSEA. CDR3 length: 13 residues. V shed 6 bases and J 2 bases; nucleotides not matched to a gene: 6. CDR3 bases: TGCAGCGTGGAGGACAGGGAAGCCTACGAGCAGTACTTC. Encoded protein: CSVEDREAYEQYF.

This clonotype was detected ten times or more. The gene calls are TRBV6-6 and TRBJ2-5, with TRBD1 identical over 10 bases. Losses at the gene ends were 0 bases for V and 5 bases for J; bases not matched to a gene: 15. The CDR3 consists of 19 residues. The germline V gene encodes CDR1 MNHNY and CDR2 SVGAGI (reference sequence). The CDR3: CASSYSAETPGQGWETQYF. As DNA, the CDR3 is TGTGCCAGCAGTTACTCGGCAGAGACTCCGGGACAGGGGTGGGAGACCCAGTACTTC.

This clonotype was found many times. The CDR3 here is CASGGQVDYGYTF. CDR3 DNA sequence: TGTGCCAGCGGGGGACAGGTAGACTATGGCTACACCTTC. The genes are TRBV6-2 or TRBV6-3 and TRBJ1-2; TRBD1 matches at 8 bases. Per the germline V gene, CDR1 is MNHEY and CDR2 is SVGEGT. The CDR3 spans 13 residues. With 8 bases clipped from V and 3 bases from J, the junction kept 5 bases outside the gene matches.

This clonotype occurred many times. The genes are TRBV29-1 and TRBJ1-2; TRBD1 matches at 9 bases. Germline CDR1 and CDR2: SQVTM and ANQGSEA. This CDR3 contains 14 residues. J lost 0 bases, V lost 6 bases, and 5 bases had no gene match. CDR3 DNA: TGCAGCGTAACGACAGGGGGTACTAACTATGGCTACACCTTC. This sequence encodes CSVTTGGTNYGYTF.

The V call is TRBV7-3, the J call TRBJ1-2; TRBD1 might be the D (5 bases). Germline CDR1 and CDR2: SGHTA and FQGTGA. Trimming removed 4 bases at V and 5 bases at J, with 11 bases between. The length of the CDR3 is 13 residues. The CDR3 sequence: CASSSREGYGYTF. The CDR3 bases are TGTGCCAGCAGCTCCAGGGAGGGATATGGCTACACCTTC. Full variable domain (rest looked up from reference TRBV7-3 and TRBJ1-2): GAGVSQTPSNKVTEKGKYVELRCDPISGHTALYWYRQSLGQGPEFLIYFQGTGAADDSGLPNDRFFAVRPEGSVSTLKIQRTERGDSAVYLCASSSREGYGYTFGSGTRLTVV.

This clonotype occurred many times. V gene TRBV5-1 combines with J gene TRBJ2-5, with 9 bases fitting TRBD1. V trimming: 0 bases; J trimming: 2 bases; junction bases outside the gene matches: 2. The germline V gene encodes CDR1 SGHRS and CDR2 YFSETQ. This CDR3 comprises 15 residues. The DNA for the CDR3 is TGCGCCAGCAGCTTGGGGGACAGGGATCAAGAGACCCAGTACTTC. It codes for CASSLGDRDQETQYF.

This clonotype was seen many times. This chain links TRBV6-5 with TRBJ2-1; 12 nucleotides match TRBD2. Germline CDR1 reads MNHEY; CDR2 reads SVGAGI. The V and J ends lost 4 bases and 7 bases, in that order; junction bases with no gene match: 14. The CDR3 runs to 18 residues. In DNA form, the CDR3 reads TGTGCCAGCAGTTCAACCTTTCTAGCGGGGGGGCTTCTAAATGAGCAGTTCTTC. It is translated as CASSSTFLAGGLLNEQFF.

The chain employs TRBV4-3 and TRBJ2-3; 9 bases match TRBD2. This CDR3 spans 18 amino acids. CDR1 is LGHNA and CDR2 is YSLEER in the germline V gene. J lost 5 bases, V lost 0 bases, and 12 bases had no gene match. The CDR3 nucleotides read TGCGCCAGCAGCCAAGATGGCGCGGGGGGGCCTTTCGGAGATACGCAGTATTTT. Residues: CASSQDGAGGPFGDTQYF.

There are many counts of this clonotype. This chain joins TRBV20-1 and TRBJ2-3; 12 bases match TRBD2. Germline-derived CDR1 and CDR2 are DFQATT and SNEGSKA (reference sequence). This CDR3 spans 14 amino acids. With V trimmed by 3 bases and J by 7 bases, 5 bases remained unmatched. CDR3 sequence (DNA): TGCAGTGCTAGCGTGACTAGCGGGGGACATACGCAGTATTTT. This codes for CSASVTSGGHTQYF.

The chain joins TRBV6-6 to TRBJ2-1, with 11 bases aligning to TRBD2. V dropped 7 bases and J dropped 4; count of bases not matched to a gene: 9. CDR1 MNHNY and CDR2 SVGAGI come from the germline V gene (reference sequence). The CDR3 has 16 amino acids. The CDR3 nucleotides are TGTGCCAGCAAAACAACTAGCGGGAGCACGTACAATGAGCAGTTCTTC. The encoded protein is CASKTTSGSTYNEQFF.

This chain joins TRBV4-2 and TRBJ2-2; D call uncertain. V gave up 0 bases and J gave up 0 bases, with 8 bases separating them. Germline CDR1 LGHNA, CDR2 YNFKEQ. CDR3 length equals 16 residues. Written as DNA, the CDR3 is TGTGCCAGCAGCCAAGAACGACTGGCGAACACCGGGGAGCTGTTTTTT. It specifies CASSQERLANTGELFF.

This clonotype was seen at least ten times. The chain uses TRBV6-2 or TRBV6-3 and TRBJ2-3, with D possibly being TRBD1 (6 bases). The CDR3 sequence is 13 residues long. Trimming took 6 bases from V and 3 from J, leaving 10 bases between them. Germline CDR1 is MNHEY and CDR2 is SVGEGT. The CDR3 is CASRQGGTDTQYF. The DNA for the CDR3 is TGTGCCAGCAGACAGGGTGGGACAGATACGCAGTATTTT.

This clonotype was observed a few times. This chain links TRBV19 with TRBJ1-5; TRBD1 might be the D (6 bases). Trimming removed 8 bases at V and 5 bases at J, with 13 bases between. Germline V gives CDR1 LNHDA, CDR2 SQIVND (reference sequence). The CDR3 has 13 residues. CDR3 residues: CASAGEGDQPQHF. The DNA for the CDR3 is TGTGCCAGTGCAGGGGAGGGGGATCAGCCCCAGCATTTT. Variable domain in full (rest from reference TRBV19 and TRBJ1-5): DGGITQSPKYLFRKEGQNVTLSCEQNLNHDAMYWYRQDPGQGLRLIYYSQIVNDFQKGDIAEGYSVSREKKESFPLTVTSAQKNPTAFYLCASAGEGDQPQHFGDGTRLSIL.

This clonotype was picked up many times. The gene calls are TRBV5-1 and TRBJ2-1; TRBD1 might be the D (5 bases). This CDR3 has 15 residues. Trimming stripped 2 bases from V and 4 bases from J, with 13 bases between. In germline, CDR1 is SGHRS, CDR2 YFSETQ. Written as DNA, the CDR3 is TGCGCCAGCAGCTTAGAAGGGGAACCTTACAATGAGCAGTTCTTC. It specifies CASSLEGEPYNEQFF. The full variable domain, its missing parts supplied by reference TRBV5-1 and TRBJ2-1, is KAGVTQTPRYLIKTRGQQVTLSCSPISGHRSVSWYQQTPGQGLQFLFEYFSETQRNKGNFPGRFSGRQFSNSRSEMNVSTLELGDSALYLCASSLEGEPYNEQFFGPGTRLTVL.

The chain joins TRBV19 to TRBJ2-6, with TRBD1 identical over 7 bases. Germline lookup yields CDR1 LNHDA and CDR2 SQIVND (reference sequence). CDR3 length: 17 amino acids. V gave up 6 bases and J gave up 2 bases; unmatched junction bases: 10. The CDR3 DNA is TGTGCCAGTAGCCCGCCCAGGGGGAACGCTGGGGCCAACGTCCTGACTTTC. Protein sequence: CASSPPRGNAGANVLTF.

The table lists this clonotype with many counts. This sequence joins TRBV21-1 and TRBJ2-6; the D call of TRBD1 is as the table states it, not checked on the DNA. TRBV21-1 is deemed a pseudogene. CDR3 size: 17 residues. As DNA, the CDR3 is TGTGCCAGTCCCCGGGGACAGTCTCTCTCTGGGGCCAACGTCCTGACTTTC. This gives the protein CASPRGQSLSGANVLTF.

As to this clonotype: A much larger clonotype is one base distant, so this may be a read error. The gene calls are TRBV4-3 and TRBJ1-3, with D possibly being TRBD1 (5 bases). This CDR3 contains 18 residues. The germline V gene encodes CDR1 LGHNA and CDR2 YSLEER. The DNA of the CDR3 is TGCGCCAGCACCCAAGAACCCCAGGGTGCCGCAGCTGGAAACACCATATATTTT. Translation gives CASTQEPQGAAAGNTIYF.

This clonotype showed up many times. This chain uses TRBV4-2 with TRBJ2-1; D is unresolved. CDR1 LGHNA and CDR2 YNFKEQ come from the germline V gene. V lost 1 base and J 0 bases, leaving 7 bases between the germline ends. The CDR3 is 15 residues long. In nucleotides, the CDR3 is TGTGCCAGCAGCCAAGCCGAGAGCTCCTACAATGAGCAGTTCTTC. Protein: CASSQAESSYNEQFF.